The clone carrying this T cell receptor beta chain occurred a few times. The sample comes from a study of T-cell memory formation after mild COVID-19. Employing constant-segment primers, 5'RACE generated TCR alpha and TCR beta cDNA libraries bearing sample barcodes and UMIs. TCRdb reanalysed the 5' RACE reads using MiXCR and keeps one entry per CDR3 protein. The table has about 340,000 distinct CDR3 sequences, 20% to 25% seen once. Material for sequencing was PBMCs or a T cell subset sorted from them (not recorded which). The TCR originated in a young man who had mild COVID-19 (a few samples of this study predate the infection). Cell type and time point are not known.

CDR3 coding DNA: TGTGCCAGCAGTTACTCAAGGGTTGGGAACACTGAAGCTTTCTTT. This codes for CASSYSRVGNTEAFF. The J gene is TRBJ1-1, the V gene TRBV6-5; D gene unclear. Trimming left V 0 bases short and J 1 base short, with 9 bases between. The CDR3 covers 15 residues. The germline V gene encodes CDR1 MNHEY and CDR2 SVGAGI.